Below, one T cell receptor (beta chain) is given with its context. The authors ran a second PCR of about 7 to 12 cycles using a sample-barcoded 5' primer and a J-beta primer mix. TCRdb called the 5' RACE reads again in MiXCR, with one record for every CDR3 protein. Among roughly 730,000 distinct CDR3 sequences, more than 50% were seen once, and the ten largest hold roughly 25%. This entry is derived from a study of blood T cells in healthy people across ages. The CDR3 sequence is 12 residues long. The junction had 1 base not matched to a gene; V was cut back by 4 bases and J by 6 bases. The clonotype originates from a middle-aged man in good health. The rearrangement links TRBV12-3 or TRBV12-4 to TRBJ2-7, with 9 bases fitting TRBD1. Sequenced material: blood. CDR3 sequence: CASSWTGAEQYF. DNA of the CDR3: TGTGCCAGCAGTTGGACAGGGGCCGAGCAGTACTTC.